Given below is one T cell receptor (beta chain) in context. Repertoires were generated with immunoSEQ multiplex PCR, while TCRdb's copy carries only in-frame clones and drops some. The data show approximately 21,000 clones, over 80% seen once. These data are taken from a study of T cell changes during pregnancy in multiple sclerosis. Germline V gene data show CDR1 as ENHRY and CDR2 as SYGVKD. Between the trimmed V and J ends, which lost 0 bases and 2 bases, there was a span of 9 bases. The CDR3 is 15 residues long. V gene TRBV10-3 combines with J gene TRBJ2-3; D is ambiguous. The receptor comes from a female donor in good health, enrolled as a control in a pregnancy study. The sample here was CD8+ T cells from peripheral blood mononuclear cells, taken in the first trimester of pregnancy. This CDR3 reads CAISESGSPTDTQYF. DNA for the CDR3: TGTGCCATCAGTGAGTCGGGTAGCCCCACAGATACGCAGTATTTT.